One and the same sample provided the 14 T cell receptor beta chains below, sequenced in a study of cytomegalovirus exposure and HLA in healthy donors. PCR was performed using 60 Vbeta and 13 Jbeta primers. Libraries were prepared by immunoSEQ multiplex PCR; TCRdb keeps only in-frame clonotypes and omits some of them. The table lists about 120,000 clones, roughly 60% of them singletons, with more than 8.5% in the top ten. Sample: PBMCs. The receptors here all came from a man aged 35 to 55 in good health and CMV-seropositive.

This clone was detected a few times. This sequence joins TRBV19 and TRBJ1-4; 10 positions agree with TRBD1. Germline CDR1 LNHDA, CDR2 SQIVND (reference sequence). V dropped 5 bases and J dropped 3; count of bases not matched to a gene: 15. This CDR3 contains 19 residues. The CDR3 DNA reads TGTGCCAGTAGTCCATTTCCGGGACAGGGGATTGGGGCTAATGAAAAACTGTTTTTT. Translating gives CASSPFPGQGIGANEKLFF.

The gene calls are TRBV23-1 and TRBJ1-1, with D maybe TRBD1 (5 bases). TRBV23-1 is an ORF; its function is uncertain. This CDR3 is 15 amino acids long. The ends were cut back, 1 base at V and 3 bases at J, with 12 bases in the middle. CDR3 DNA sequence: TGCGCCAGCAGTCAATTTAGGACACACCACACTGAAGCTTTCTTT. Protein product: CASSQFRTHHTEAFF.

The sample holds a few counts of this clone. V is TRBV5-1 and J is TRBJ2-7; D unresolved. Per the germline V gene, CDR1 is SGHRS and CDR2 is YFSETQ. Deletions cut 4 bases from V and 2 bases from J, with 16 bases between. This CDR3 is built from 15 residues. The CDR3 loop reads CASSPQAANPYEQYF. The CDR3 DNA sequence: TGCGCCAGCAGCCCCCAAGCCGCGAACCCCTACGAGCAGTACTTC.

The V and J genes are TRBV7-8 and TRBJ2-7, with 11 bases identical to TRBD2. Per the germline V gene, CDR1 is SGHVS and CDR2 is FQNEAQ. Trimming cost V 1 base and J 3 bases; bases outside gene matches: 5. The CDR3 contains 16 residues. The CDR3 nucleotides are TGTGCCAGCAGCTTAGGGAGACTAGCGGGGAGCTACGAGCAGTACTTC. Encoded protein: CASSLGRLAGSYEQYF.

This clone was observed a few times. The CDR3 loop is CASSPAGYGYTF. The CDR3 nucleotides are TGTGCCAGCAGCCCCGCGGGCTATGGCTACACCTTC. The chain employs TRBV7-2 and TRBJ1-2; D ambiguous. Trimming took 5 bases from V and 4 from J, leaving 8 bases between them. CDR3 length: 12 amino acids. The germline CDR1 and CDR2 sequences are SGHTA and FQGNSA.

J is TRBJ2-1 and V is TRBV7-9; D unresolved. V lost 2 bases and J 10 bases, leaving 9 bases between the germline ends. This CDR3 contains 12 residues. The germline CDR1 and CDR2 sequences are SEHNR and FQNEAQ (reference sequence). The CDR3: CASSLIPGEQFF. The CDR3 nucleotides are TGTGCCAGCAGCTTAATACCAGGAGAGCAGTTCTTC.

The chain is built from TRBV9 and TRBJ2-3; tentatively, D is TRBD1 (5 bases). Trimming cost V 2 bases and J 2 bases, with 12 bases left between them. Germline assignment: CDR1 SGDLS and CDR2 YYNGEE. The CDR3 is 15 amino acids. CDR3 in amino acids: CASSVAGWVTDTQYF. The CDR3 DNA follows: TGTGCCAGCAGCGTCGCAGGGTGGGTCACAGATACGCAGTATTTT.

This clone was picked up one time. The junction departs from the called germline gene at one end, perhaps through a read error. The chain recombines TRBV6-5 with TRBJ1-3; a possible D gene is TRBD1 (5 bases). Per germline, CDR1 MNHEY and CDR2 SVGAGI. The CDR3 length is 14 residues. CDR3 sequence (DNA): TGTGCCGGCAGTCCGGGGGACGGCGGAAACACCATATATTTT. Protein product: CAGSPGDGGNTIYF.

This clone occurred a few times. The chain's CDR3 is CASSYVGGGNTIYF. In DNA, the CDR3 is TGTGCCAGCAGTTACGTGGGAGGTGGAAACACCATATATTTT. The rearrangement links TRBV6-5 to TRBJ1-3; D is undetermined. Per germline, CDR1 MNHEY and CDR2 SVGAGI. The CDR3 loop spans 14 amino acids. V gave up 2 bases and J gave up 3 bases, with 8 bases separating them.

CDR3 DNA: TGTGCTAGTGGTTTGGTATCAGGGGCACCCTACGAGCAGTACTTC. Its protein product is CASGLVSGAPYEQYF. V is TRBV12-5 and J is TRBJ2-7, with D perhaps matching TRBD1 (6 bases). The germline V gene has CDR1 LGHNT and CDR2 FRNRAP. The V end lost 0 bases, the J end lost 2 bases, and 11 bases lay between the germline ends. The CDR3 has 15 residues.

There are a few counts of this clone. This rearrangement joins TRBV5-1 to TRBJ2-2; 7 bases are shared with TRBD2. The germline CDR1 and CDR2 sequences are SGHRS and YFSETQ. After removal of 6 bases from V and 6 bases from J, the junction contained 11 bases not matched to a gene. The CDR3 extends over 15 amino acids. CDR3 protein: CASKWGGSDSGELFF. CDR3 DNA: TGCGCCAGCAAATGGGGGGGGTCAGACTCCGGGGAGCTGTTTTTT.

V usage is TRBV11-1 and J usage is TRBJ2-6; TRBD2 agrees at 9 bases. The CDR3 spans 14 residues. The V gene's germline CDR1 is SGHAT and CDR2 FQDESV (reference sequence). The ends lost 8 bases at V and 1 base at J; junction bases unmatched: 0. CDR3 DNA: TGTGCCAGCGGACTAGCGTCTGGGGCCAACGTCCTGACTTTC. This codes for CASGLASGANVLTF.

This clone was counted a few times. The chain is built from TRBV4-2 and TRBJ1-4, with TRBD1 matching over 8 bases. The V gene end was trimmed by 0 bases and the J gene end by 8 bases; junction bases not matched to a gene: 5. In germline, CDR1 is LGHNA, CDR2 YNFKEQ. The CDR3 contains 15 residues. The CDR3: CASSQDGQGNEKLFF. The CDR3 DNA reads TGTGCCAGCAGCCAAGATGGACAGGGCAACGAAAAACTGTTTTTT.

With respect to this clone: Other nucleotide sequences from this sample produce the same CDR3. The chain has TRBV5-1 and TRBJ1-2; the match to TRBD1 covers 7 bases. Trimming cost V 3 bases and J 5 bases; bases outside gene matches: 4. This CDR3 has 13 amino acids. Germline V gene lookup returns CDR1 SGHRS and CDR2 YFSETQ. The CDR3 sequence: CASSSGQNYGYTF. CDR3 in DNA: TGCGCCAGCAGCTCGGGACAGAATTATGGCTACACCTTC.